The T cell receptor (beta chain) under discussion was sequenced for a study of T cells after yellow fever vaccination. This CDR3 contains 12 residues. TCR cDNA was made by 5'RACE template switching, adding a universal primer site and UMIs. TCRdb called the 5' RACE reads again in MiXCR, with one record for every CDR3 protein. The table shows about 300,000 distinct CDR3 sequences, with 6.8% occurring only once. Findings and caveats of the study: Only a minor proportion of clonotypes was detected across both CD4 and CD8 compartments. Reappearance after the booster was seen for most primary-vaccination clones, at 95% to 97% CD4 and around 88% CD8. Weaker in magnitude, the secondary response showed a faster peak on day 5 versus 15.

Of note for this clonotype: Its specificity is not known.

The sequence came from a young man who received the YFV17D yellow fever vaccine. The chain recombines TRBV12-2 with TRBJ2-5; the table gives TRBD1 as D, unverified against the DNA. TRBV12-2 constitutes a pseudogene. The sample here was PBMCs, taken about 49 days after the first yellow fever vaccination. This CDR3 is CASRSRGETQYF. The CDR3 region has the DNA TGTGCAAGTCGCTCCCGGGGGGAGACCCAGTACTTC.